This TCR beta chain was found in a study of beta chain features in type 1 diabetes. The study's findings and limits: Shorter TCRB CDR3s, moderately but significantly so, were found in Type 1 diabetes patients in all four CD4+ subsets. Relative to healthy donors, patients appeared to have naive, central memory and Treg TCRB repertoires that were more similar. Patients and controls would be equally affected if PCR favored shorter templates.

CD45RO/CCR7/CD25/CD127/CD95/CD27 staining was used to isolate CD4+ naive, central memory, regulatory and stem cell-like memory cells by sorting. On this clone: No antigen is known for it. One junction end disagrees with the germline gene, perhaps due to a read error.

Expressed TCRB transcripts were sequenced because the isolated RNA had all been reverse transcribed beforehand. Here immunoSEQ multiplex PCR was the method, and the copy in TCRdb shows in-frame clones only, minus some. This sample carries more than 150,000 clones, 9% to 10% of them seen once, and the ten largest clones take 0.65% to 0.9%. The length of the CDR3 is 13 residues. Germline assignment: CDR1 SQVTM and CDR2 ANQGSEA. Specimen: central memory CD4+ T cells from blood. V gene TRBV29-1 combines with J gene TRBJ1-2; 8 nucleotides match TRBD1. The clonotype comes from a young woman with type 1 diabetes. CDR3 bases: TGCAGCGTTGAATCAGGGGGCAAGGATGGCTGCACCTTC. As protein: CSVESGGKDGCTF.